The present T cell receptor (beta chain) was sequenced within a study of blood T cell repertoires in COVID-19. Produced via immunoSEQ multiplex PCR; TCRdb's table is partial and in-frame only. Of 300,000 to 400,000 clones listed, approximately 89% were seen once; the top ten hold 5% to 6%. V lost 0 bases and J 4 bases, leaving 14 bases between the germline ends. The V gene's germline CDR1 is SGHNT and CDR2 YYREEE (reference sequence). The CDR3 consists of 16 residues. The chain couples TRBV5-4 to TRBJ1-5, with TRBD1 as a possible D gene (6 bases). The clonotype originates from a man aged 25-40 years who had recovered from COVID-19. Sequenced input: PBMCs or T cells enriched from blood (not recorded which). The CDR3 is CASSLGPGHSNQPQHF. The CDR3 DNA follows: TGTGCCAGCAGCTTGGGGCCGGGACATTCAAATCAGCCCCAGCATTTT. The whole variable domain, filled in from reference TRBV5-4 and TRBJ1-5, reads ETGVTQSPTHLIKTRGQQVTLRCSSQSGHNTVSWYQQALGQGPQFIFQYYREEENGRGNFPPRFSGLQFPNYSSELNVNALELDDSALYLCASSLGPGHSNQPQHFGDGTRLSIL.